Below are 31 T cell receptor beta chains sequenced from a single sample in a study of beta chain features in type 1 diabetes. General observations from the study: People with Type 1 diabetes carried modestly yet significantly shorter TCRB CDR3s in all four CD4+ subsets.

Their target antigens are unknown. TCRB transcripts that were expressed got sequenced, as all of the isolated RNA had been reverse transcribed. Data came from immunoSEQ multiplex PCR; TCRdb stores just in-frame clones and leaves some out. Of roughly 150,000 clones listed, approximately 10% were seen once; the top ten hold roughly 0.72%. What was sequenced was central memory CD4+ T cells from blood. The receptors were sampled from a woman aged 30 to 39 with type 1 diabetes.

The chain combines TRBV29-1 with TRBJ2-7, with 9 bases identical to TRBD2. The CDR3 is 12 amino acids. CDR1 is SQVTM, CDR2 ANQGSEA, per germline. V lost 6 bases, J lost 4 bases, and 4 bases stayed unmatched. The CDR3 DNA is TGCAGCGTAGATACTAGCGGGTACGAGCAGTACTTC. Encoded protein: CSVDTSGYEQYF.

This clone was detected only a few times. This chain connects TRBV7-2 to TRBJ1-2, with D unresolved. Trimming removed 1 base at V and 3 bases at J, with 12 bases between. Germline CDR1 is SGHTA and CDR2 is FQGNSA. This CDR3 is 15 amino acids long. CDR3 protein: CASSLGGNIHYGYTF. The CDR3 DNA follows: TGTGCCAGCAGCTTAGGCGGTAACATTCACTATGGCTACACCTTC.

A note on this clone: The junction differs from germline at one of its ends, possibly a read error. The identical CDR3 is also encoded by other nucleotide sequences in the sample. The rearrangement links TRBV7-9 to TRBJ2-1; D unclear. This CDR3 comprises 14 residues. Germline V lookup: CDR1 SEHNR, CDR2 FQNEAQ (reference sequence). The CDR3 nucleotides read TGCGCCAGCAGCCGAGGAGAAGCCTACAATGAGCAGTTCTTC. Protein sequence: CASSRGEAYNEQFF.

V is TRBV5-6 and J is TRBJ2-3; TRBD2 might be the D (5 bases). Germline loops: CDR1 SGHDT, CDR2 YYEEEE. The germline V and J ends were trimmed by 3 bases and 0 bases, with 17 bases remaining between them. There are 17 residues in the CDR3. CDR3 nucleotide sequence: TGTGCCAGCAGCTACCGAGGGCAGGATACTAGCACAGATACGCAGTATTTT. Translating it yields CASSYRGQDTSTDTQYF.

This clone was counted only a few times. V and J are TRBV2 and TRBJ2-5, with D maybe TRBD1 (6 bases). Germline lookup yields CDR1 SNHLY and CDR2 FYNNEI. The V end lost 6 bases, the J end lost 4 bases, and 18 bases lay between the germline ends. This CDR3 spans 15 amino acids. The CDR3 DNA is TGTGCCAGCAGCATAAACAGGGACCGGACAGAGACCCAGTACTTC. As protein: CASSINRDRTETQYF.

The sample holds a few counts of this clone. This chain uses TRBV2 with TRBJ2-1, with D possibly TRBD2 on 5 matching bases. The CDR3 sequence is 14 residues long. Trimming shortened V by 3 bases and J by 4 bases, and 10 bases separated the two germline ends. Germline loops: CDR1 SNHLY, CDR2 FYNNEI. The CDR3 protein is CASSDLAYYNEQFF. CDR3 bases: TGTGCCAGCAGTGATCTAGCCTATTACAATGAGCAGTTCTTC. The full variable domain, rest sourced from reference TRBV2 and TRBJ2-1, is EPEVTQTPSHQVTQMGQEVILRCVPISNHLYFYWYRQILGQKVEFLVSFYNNEISEKSEIFDDQFSVERPDGSNFTLKIRSTKLEDSAMYFCASSDLAYYNEQFFGPGTRLTVL.

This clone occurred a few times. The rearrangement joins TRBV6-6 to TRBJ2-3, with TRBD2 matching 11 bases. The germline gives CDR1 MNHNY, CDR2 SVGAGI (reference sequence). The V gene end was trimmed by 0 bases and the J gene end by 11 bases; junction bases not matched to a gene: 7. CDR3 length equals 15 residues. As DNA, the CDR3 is TGTGCCAGCAGTTACTCAGGGACTAGCGGTTGGGGGCAGTATTTT. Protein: CASSYSGTSGWGQYF.

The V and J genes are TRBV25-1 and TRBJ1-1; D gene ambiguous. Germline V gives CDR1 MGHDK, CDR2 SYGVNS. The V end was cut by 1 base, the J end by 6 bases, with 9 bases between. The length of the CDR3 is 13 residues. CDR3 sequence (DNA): TGTGCCAGCAGTGAATCTGACTACTCTGAAGCTTTCTTT. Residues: CASSESDYSEAFF. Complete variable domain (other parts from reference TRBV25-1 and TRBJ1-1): EADIYQTPRYLVIGTGKKITLECSQTMGHDKMYWYQQDPGMELHLIHYSYGVNSTEKGDLSSESTVSRIRTEHFPLTLESARPSHTSQYLCASSESDYSEAFFGQGTRLTVV.

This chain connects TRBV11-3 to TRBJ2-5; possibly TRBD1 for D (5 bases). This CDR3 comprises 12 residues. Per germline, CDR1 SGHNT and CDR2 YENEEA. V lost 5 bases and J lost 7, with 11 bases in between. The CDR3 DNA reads TGTGCCAGCAGCGATCGAAGGGGGACCCAGTACTTC. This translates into CASSDRRGTQYF.

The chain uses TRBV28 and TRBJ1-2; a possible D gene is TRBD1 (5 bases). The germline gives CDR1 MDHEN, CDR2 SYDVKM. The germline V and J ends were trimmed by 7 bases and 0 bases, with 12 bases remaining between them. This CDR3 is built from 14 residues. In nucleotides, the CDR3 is TGTGCCAGCACCTTCAGGGTCGCTAACTATGGCTACACCTTC. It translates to CASTFRVANYGYTF.

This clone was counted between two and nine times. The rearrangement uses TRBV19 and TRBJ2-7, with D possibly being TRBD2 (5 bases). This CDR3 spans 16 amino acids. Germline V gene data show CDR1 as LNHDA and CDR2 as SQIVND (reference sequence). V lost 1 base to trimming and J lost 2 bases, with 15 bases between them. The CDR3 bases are TGTGCCAGTAGTATAGGGAAGGGCTCGGGAACCTACGAGCAGTACTTC. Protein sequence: CASSIGKGSGTYEQYF.

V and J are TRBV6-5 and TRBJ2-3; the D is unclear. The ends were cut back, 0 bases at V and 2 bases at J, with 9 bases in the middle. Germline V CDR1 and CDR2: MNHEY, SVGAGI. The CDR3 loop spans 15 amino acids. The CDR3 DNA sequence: TGTGCCAGCAGTTACTCTGGCTTCGACACAGATACGCAGTATTTT. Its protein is CASSYSGFDTDTQYF.

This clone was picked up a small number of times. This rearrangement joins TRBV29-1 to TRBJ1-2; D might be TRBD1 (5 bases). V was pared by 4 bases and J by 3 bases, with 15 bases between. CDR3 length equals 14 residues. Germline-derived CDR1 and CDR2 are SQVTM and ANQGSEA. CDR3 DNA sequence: TGCAGCGTTGCGAAAGGGGATCACGACTATGGCTACACCTTC. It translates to CSVAKGDHDYGYTF. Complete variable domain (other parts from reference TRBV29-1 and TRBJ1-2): SAVISQKPSRDICQRGTSLTIQCQVDSQVTMMFWYRQQPGQSLTLIATANQGSEATYESGFVIDKFPISRPNLTFSTLTVSNMSPEDSSIYLCSVAKGDHDYGYTFGSGTRLTVV.

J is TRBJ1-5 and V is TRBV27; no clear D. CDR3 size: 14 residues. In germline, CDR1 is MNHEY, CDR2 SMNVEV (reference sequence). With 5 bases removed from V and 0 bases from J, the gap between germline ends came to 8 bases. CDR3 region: CASSVEGSNQPQHF. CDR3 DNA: TGTGCCAGCAGTGTCGAGGGTAGCAATCAGCCCCAGCATTTT.

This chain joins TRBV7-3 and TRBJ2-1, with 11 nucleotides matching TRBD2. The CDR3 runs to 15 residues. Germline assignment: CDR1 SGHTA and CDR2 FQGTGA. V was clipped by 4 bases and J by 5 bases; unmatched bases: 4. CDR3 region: CASSSGLAVNNEQFF. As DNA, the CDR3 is TGTGCCAGCAGCTCGGGACTAGCGGTGAACAATGAGCAGTTCTTC.

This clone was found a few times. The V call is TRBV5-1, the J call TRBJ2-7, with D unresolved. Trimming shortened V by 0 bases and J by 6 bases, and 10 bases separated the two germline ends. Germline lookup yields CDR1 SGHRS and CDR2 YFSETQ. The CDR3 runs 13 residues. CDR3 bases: TGCGCCAGCAGCTTGGACAGTCCGCGCGAGCAGTACTTC. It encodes CASSLDSPREQYF.

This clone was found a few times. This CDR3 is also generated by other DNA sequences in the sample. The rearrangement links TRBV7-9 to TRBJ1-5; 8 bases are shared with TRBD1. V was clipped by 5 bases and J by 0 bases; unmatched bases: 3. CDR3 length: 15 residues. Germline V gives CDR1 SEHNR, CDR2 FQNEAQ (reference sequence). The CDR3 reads CASSRTGNSNQPQHF. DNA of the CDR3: TGTGCCAGCAGCAGGACAGGGAATAGCAATCAGCCCCAGCATTTT.

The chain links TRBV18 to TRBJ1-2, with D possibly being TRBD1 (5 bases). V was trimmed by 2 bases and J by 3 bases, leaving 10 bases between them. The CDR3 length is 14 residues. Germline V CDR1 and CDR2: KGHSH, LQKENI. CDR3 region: CASSPKLTDYGYTF. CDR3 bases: TGTGCCAGCTCACCAAAATTGACAGACTATGGCTACACCTTC.

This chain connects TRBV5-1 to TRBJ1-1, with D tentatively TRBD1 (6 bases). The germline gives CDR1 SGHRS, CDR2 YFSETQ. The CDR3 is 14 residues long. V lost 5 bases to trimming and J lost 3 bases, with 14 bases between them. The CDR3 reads CASSPQGEDTEAFF. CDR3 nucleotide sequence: TGCGCCAGCAGTCCACAGGGTGAGGACACTGAAGCTTTCTTT. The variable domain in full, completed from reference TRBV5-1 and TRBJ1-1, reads KAGVTQTPRYLIKTRGQQVTLSCSPISGHRSVSWYQQTPGQGLQFLFEYFSETQRNKGNFPGRFSGRQFSNSRSEMNVSTLELGDSALYLCASSPQGEDTEAFFGQGTRLTVV.

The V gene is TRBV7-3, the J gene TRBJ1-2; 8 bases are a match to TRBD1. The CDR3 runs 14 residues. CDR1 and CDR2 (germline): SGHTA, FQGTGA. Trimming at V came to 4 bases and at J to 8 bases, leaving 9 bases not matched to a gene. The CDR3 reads CASSSGQGGEGYTF. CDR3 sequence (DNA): TGTGCCAGCAGCTCCGGACAGGGTGGAGAAGGCTACACCTTC.

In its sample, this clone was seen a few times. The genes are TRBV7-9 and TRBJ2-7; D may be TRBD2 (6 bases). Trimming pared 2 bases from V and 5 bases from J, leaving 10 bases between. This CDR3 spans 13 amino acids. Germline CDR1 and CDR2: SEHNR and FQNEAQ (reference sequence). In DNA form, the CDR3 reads TGTGCCAGCAGCTTACGGGAGCGGAACGAGCAGTACTTC. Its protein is CASSLRERNEQYF.

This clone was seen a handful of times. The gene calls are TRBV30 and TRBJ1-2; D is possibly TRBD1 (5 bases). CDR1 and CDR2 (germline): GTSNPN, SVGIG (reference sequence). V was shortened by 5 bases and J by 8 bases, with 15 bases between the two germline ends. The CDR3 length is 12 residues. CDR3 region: CAWGRTGGGYTF. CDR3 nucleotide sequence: TGTGCCTGGGGACGTACAGGAGGGGGCTACACCTTC.

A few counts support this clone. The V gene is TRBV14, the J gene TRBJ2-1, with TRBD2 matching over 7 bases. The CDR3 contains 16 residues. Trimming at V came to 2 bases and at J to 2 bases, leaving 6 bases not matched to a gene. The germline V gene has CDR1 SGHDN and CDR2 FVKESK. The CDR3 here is CASSQRPGGTYNEQFF. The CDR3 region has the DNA TGTGCCAGCAGCCAAAGACCGGGAGGAACCTACAATGAGCAGTTCTTC.

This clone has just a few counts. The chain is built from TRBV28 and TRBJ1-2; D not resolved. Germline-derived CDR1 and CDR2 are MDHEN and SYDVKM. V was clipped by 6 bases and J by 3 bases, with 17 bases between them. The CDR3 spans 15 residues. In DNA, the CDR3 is TGTGCCAGCAGGGTTACAGCTCTGGATTACTATGGCTACACCTTC. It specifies CASRVTALDYYGYTF.

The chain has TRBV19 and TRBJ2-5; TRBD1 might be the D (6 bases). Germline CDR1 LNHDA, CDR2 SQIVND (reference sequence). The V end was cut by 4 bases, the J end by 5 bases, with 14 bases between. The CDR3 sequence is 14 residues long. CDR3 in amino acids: CASSKGGVMETQYF. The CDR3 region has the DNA TGTGCCAGTAGTAAAGGGGGTGTAATGGAGACCCAGTACTTC.

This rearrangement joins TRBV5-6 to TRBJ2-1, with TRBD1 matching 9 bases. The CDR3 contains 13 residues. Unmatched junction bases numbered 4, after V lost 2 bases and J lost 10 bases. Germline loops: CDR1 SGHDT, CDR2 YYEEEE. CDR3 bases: TGTGCCAGCAGCTTAAGAGGACAGGGGGAGCAGTTCTTC. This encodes CASSLRGQGEQFF.

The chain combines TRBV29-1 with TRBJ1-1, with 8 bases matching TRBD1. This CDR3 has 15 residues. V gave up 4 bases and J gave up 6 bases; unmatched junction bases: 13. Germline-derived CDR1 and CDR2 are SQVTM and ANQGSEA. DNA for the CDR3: TGCAGCGTTGTCGGGGCAGGGGGCTTGATAGCTGAAGCTTTCTTT. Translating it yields CSVVGAGGLIAEAFF.

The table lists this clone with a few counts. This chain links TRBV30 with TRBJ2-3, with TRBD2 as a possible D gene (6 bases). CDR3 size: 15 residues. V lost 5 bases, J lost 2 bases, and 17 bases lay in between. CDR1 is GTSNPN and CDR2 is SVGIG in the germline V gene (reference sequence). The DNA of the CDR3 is TGTGCCTGGTCTATCGGAGCGGGTGACACAGATACGCAGTATTTT. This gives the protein CAWSIGAGDTDTQYF.

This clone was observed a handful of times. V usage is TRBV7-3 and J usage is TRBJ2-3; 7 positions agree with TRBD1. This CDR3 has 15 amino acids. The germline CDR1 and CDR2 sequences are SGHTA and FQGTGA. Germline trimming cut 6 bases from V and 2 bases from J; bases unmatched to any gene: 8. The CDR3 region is CASSPRQGNTDTQYF. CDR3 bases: TGTGCCAGCAGTCCGAGACAGGGTAACACAGATACGCAGTATTTT.

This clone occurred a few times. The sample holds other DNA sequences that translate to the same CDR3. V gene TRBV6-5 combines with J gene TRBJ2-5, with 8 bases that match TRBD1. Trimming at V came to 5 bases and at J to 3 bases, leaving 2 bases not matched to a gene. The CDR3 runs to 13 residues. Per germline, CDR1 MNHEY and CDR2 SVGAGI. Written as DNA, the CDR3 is TGTGCCAGCAGTCCGACAGGGGAAGAGACCCAGTACTTC. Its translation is CASSPTGEETQYF.

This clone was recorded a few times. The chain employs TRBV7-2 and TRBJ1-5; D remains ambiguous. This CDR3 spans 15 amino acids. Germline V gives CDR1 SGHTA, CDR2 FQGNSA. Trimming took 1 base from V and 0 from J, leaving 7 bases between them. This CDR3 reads CASSLVGDSNQPQHF. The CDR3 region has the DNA TGTGCCAGCAGCTTAGTCGGGGATAGCAATCAGCCCCAGCATTTT.